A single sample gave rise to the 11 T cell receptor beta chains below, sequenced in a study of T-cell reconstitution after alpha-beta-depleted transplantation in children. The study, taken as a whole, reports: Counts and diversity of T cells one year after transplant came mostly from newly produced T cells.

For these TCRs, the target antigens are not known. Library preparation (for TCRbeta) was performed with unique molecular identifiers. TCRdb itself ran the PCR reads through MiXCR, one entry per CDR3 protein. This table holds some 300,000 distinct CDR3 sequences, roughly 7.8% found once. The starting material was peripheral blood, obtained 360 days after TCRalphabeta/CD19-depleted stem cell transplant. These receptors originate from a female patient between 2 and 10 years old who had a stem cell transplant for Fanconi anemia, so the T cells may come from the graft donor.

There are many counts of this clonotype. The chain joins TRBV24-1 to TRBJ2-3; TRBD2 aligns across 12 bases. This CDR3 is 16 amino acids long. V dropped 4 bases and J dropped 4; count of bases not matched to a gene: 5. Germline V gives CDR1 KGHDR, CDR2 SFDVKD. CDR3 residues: CATSDPTSGSSDTQYF. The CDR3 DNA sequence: TGTGCCACCAGTGACCCGACTAGCGGGAGCTCAGATACGCAGTATTTT.

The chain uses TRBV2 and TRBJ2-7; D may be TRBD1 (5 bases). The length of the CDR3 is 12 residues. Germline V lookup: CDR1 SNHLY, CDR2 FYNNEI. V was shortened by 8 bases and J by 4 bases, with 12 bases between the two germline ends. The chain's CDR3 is CASQGVLYEQYF. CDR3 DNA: TGTGCCAGCCAAGGGGTTTTGTACGAGCAGTACTTC.

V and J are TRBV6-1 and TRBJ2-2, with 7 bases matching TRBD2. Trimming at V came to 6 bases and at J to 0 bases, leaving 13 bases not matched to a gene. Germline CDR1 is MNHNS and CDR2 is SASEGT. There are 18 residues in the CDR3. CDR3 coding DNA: TGTGCCAGCAGCAGGAGTAACAGAGCGGGGCCGAACACCGGGGAGCTGTTTTTT. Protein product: CASSRSNRAGPNTGELFF.

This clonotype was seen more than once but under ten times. CDR3 bases: TGTGCCAGCAGCTTAAGGGCTCACACCGGGGAGCTGTTTTTT. Translating it yields CASSLRAHTGELFF. This chain uses TRBV7-3 with TRBJ2-2; D is unresolved. Germline assignment: CDR1 SGHTA and CDR2 FQGTGA. V lost 1 base to trimming and J lost 3 bases, with 6 bases between them. The CDR3 spans 14 residues.

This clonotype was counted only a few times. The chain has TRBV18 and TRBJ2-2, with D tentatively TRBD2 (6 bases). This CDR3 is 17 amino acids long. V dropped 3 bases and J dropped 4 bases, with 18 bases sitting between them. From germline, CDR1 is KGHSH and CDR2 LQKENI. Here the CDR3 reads CASSPRDSQIRTGELFF. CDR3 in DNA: TGTGCCAGCTCACCGAGGGACTCCCAAATTCGCACCGGGGAGCTGTTTTTT.

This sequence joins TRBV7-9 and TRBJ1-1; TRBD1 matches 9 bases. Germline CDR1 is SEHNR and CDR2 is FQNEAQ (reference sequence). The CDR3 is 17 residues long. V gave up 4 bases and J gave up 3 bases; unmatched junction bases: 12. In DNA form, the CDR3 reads TGTGCCAGCAGCTCACCCTTACAGGGGGCGAGGCACACTGAAGCTTTCTTT. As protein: CASSSPLQGARHTEAFF.

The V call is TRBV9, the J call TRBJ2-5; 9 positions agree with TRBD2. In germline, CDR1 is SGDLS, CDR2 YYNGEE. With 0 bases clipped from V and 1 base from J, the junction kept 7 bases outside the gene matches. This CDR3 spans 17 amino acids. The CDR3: CASSVDPSGASQETQYF. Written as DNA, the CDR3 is TGTGCCAGCAGCGTAGATCCTAGCGGGGCCTCCCAAGAGACCCAGTACTTC.

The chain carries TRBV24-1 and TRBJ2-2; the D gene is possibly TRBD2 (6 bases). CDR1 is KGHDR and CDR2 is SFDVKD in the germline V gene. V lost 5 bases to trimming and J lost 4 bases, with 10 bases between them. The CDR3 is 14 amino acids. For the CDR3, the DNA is TGTGCCACCAGTGCAGCGGGTGGCACCGGGGAGCTGTTTTTT. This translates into CATSAAGGTGELFF.

CDR3 bases: TGTGCCAGCAGTTTAAAAAAGGGACCGGGACTTTCCTTCTCCTACAATGAGCAGTTCTTC. It translates to CASSLKKGPGLSFSYNEQFF. The chain combines TRBV27 with TRBJ2-1; D is perhaps TRBD2 (6 bases). The CDR3 spans 20 residues. Germline CDR1 MNHEY, CDR2 SMNVEV (reference sequence). Trimming left V 2 bases short and J 0 bases short, with 23 bases between.

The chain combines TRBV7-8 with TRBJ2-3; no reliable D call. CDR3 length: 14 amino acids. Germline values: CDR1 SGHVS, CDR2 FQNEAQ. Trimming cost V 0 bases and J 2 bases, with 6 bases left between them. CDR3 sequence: CASSLATYTDTQYF. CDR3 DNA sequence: TGTGCCAGCAGCTTAGCGACCTACACAGATACGCAGTATTTT.

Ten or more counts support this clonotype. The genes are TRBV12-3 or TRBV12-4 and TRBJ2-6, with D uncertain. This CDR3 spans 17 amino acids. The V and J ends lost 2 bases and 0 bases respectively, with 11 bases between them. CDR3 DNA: TGTGCCAGCAGTTTACTAGTAGTAGACTCTGGGGCCAACGTCCTGACTTTC. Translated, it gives CASSLLVVDSGANVLTF.